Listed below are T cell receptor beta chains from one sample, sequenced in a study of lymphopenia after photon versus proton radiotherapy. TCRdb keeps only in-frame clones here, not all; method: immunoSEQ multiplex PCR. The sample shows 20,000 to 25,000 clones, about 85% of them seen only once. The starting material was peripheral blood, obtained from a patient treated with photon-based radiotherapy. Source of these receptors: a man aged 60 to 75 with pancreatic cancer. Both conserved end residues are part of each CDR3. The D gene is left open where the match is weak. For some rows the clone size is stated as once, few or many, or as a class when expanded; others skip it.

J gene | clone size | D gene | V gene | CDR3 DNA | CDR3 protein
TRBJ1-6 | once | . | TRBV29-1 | TGCAGCGTTGAAGTTAGCAGGAATTCACCCCTCCACTTT | CSVEVSRNSPLHF
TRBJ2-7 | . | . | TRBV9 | TGTGCCAGCAGCGTAGGAGGGTCCAGCTCCTACGAGCAGTACTTC | CASSVGGSSSYEQYF
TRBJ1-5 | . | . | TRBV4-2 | TGTGCCAGCAGCCAAGGCAACCTTCAGCCCCAGCATTTT | CASSQGNLQPQHF
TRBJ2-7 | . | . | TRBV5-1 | TGCGCCAGCAGCGTGGACAGCTGGGGCTACGAGCAGTACTTC | CASSVDSWGYEQYF
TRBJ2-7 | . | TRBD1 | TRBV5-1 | TGCGCCAGCCGCGGAAACAGGGGGTCCACCTACGAGCAGTACTTC | CASRGNRGSTYEQYF
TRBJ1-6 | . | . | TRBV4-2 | TGTGCCAGCAGCCAAGCACAGGGAAAAGACTCACCCCTCCACTTT | CASSQAQGKDSPLHF
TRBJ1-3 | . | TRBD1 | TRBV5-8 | TGTGCCAGCAGCGGTTCCGGGACAGCTACGAACACCATATATTTT | CASSGSGTATNTIYF
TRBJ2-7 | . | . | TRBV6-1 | TGTGCCAGCAGTAGGACAGACCTCTACGAGCAGTACTTC | CASSRTDLYEQYF
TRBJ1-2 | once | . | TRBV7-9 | TGTGCCAGCAGCCGCGACAGGACTGGGGGTAACTATGGCTACACCTTC | CASSRDRTGGNYGYTF
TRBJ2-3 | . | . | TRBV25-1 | TGTGCCAGCAGTGAATCTATCCTACGGGGGCCCACAGATACGCAGTATTTT | CASSESILRGPTDTQYF
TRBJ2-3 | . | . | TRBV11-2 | TGTGCCAGCAGCTTAGGGACAGATACGCAGTATTTT | CASSLGTDTQYF
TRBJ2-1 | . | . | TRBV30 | TGTGCCTGGAGTCCGGACGGGTATCTGTACAATGAGCAGTTCTTC | CAWSPDGYLYNEQFF
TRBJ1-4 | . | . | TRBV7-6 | TGTGCCAGCAGCTTAGGCCCCGGGCAAGGCGAAAAACTGTTTTTT | CASSLGPGQGEKLFF
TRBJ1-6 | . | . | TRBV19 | TGTGCCAGTAGGGGCCCTAACTATTCACCCCTCCACTTT | CASRGPNYSPLHF
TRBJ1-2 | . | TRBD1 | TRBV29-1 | TGCAGCGTTGATCCGGGCGTGGGGACAGGGTCCTACACCTTC | CSVDPGVGTGSYTF
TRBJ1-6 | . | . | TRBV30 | TGTGCCTGGAGTGTAAAGAGGACCTATAATTCACCCCTCCACTTT | CAWSVKRTYNSPLHF
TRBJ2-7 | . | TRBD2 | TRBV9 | TGTGCCAGCAGCGAGGGACTAGCGGAATTCTCCTACGAGCAGTACTTC | CASSEGLAEFSYEQYF
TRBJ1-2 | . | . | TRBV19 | TGTGCCAGTAGTTTCACGACGGGGGTGGGTACCTATGGCTACACCTTC | CASSFTTGVGTYGYTF
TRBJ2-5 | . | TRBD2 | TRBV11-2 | TGTGCCAGCAGCTCGCCGGGACTAGCGATAGTGGAGACCCAGTACTTC | CASSSPGLAIVETQYF
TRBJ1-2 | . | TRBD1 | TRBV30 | TGTGCCTGGAGTGTTCAGGGGGGCTATGGCTACACCTTC | CAWSVQGGYGYTF
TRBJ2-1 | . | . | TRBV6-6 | TGTGCCAGCAGTTACTCGGGTAGCGGTCCACGGTTCTTC | CASSYSGSGPRFF
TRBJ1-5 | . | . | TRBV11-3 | TGTGCCAGCAGTCCTAATTATAGCAATCAGCCCCAGCATTTT | CASSPNYSNQPQHF
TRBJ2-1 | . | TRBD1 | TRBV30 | TGTGCCTGGACAGGGGGAGCCTACAATGAGCAGTTCTTC | CAWTGGAYNEQFF
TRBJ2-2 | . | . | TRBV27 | TGTGCCAGCCTCCAGACAGGCTCGAACACCGGGGAGCTGTTTTTT | CASLQTGSNTGELFF
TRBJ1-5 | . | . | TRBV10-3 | TGTGCCATCAGTGAGTCTCAGGACAGCAATCAGCCCCAGCATTTT | CAISESQDSNQPQHF
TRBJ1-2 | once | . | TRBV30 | TGTGCCTGGAACACGCAGAGCTATGGCTACACCTTC | CAWNTQSYGYTF
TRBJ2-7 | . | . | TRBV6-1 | TGTGCCAGCAGTGAGGGCTCCTCTCTCTACGAGCAGTACTTC | CASSEGSSLYEQYF
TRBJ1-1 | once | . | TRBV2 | TGTGCCAGCAGTCCTCACCCCACAGGGTTTGAAGCTTTCTTT | CASSPHPTGFEAFF
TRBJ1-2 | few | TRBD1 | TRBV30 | TGTGCCTGGAGACCCGCGGACAGGGCTGTCTGGGGCTACACCTTC | CAWRPADRAVWGYTF
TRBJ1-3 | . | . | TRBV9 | TGTGCCAGCAGCTCCGGGGGCTCTGGAAACACCATATATTTT | CASSSGGSGNTIYF
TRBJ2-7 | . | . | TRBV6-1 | TGTGCCAGCAGTCTCCGGGACATCCAGGGAGAGCAGTACTTC | CASSLRDIQGEQYF
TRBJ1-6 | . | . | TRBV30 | TGTGCCTGGGGTCGGGGAGGGGCCAGTGACAGGTATAATTCACCCCTCCACTTT | CAWGRGGASDRYNSPLHF
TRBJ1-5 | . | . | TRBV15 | TGTGCCACCAGCAGAGACCCGGGGCAGACCAATCAGCCCCAGCATTTT | CATSRDPGQTNQPQHF
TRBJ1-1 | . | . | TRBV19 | TGTGCCAGTAGTATAGACAGGAACACTGAAGCTTTCTTT | CASSIDRNTEAFF